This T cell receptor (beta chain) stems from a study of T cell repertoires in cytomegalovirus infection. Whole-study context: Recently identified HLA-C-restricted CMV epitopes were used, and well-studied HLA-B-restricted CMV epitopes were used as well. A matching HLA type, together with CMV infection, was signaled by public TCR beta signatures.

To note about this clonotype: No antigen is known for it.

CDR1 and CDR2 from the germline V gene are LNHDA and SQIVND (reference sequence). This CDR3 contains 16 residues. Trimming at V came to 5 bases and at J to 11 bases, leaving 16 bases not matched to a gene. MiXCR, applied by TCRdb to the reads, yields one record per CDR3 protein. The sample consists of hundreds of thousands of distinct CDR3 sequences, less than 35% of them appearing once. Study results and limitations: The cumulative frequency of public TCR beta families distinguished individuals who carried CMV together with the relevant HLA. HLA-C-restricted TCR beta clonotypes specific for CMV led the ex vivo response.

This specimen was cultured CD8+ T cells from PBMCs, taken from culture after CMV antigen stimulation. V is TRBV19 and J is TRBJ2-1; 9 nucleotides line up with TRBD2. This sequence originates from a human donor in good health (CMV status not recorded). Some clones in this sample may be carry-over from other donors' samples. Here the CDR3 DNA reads TGTGCCAGTAGTCCAATGAGGGGACTAGCAAGGGACCAGCAGTTCTTC. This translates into CASSPMRGLARDQQFF.